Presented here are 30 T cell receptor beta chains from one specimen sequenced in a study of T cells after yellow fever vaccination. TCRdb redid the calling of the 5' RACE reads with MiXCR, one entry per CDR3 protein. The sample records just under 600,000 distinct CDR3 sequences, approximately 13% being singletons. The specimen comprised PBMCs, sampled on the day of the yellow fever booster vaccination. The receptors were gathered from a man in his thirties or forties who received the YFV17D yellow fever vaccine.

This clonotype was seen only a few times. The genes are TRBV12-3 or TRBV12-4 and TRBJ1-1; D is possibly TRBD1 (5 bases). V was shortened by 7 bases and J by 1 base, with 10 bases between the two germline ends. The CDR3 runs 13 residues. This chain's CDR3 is CASTLTGNTEAFF. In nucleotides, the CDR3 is TGTGCCAGCACCCTCACAGGGAACACTGAAGCTTTCTTT.

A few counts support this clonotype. The CDR3 nucleotides read TGCGCCAGCAGCCAAGAAGGATATGAGCAGTTCTTC. It yields the protein CASSQEGYEQFF. The genes are TRBV4-3 and TRBJ2-1; D gene unclear. The germline gives CDR1 LGHNA, CDR2 YSLEER. Deletions cut 0 bases from V and 8 bases from J, with 5 bases between. The CDR3 covers 12 residues.

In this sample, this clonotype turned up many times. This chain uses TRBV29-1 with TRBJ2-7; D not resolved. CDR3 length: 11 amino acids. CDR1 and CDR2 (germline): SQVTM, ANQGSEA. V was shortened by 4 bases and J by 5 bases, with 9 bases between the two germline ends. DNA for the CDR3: TGCAGCGTTGCAGTCTTTGACGAGCAGTACTTC. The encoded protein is CSVAVFDEQYF.

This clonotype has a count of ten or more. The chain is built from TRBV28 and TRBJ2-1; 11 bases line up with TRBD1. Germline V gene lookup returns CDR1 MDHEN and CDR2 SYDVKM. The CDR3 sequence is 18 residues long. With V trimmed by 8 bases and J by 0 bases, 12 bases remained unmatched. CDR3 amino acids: CASGGQGALLSSYNEQFF. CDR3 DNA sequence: TGTGCCAGCGGTGGACAGGGGGCACTTCTGAGCTCCTACAATGAGCAGTTCTTC.

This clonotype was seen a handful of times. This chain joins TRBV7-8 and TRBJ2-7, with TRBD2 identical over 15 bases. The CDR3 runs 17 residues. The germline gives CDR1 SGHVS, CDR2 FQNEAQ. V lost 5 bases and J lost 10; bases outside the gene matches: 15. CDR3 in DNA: TGTGCCAGCAGCGAAAAAGGGGGACTAGCGGGAGGAAAGGAACAGTACTTC. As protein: CASSEKGGLAGGKEQYF. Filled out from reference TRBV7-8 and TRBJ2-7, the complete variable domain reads GAGVSQSPRYKVAKRGQDVALRCDPISGHVSLFWYQQALGQGPEFLTYFQNEAQLDKSGLPSDRFFAERPEGSVSTLKIQRTQQEDSAVYLCASSEKGGLAGGKEQYFGPGTRLTVT.

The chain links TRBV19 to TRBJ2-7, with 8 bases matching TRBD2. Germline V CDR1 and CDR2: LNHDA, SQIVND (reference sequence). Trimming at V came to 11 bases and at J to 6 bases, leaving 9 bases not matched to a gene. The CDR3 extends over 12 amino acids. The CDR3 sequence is CACSGREFEQYF. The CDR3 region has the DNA TGTGCCTGCAGCGGGAGAGAGTTCGAGCAGTACTTC.

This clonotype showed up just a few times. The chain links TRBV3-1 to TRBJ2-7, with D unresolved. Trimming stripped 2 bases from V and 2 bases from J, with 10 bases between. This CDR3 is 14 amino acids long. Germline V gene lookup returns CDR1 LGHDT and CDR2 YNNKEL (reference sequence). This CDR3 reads CASSQNRITYEQYF. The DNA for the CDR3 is TGTGCCAGCAGCCAAAACAGAATAACCTACGAGCAGTACTTC.

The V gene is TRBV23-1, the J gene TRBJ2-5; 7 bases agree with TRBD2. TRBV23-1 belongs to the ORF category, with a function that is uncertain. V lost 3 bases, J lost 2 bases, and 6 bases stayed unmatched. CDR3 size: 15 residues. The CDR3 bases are TGCGCCAGCAGTCACTCCCGGGAGGCTCAAGAGACCCAGTACTTC. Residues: CASSHSREAQETQYF.

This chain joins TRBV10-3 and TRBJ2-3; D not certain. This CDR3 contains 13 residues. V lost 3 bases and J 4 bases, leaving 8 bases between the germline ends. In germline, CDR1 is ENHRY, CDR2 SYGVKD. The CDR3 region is CAISDRAADTQYF. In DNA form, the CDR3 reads TGTGCCATCAGTGATAGGGCCGCAGATACGCAGTATTTT.

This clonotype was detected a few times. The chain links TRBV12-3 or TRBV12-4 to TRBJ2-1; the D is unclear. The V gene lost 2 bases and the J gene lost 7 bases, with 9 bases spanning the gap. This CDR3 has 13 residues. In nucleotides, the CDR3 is TGTGCCAGCAGTTTATCGGATAGGAATGAGCAGTTCTTC. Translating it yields CASSLSDRNEQFF.

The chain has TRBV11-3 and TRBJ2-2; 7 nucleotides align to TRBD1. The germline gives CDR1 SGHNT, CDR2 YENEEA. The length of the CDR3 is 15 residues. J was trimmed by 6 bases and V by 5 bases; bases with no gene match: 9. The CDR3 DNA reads TGTGCCAGCAGCGACGACAGGGTAACGGCCGGGGAGCTGTTTTTT. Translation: CASSDDRVTAGELFF.

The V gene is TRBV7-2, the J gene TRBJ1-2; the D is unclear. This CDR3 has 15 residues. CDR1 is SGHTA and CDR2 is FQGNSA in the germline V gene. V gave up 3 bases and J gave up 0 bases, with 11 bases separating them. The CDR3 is CASSLWVETNYGYTF. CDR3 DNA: TGTGCCAGCAGCTTGTGGGTCGAAACTAACTATGGCTACACCTTC.

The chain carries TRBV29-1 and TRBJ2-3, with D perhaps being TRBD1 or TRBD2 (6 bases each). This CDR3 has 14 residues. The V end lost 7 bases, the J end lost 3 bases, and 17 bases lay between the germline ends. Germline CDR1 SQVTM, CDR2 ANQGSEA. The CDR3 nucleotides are TGCAGCGCGGGGGCGTTCAGTAGAACAGATACGCAGTATTTT. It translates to CSAGAFSRTDTQYF.

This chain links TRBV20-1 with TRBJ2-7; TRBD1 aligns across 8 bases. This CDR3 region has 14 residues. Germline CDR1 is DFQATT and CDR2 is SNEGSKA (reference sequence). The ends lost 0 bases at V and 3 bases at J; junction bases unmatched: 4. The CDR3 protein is CSARDLGQGYEQYF. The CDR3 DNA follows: TGCAGTGCTAGAGATCTCGGACAGGGCTACGAGCAGTACTTC.

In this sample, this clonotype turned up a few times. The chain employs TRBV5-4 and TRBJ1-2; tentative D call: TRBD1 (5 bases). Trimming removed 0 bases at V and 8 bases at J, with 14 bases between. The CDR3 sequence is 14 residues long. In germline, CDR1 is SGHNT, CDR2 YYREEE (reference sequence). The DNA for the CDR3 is TGTGCCAGCAGCTTGGCCAGGGAAGTACGCGGCTACACCTTC. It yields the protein CASSLAREVRGYTF. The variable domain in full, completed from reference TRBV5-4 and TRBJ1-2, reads ETGVTQSPTHLIKTRGQQVTLRCSSQSGHNTVSWYQQALGQGPQFIFQYYREEENGRGNFPPRFSGLQFPNYSSELNVNALELDDSALYLCASSLAREVRGYTFGSGTRLTVV.

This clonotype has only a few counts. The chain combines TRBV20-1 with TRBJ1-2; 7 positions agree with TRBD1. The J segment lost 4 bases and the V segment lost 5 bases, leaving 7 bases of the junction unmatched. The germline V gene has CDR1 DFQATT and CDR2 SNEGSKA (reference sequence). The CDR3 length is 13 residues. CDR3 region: CSAWTGLSYGYTF. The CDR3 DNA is TGCAGTGCTTGGACAGGTCTCAGCTATGGCTACACCTTC.

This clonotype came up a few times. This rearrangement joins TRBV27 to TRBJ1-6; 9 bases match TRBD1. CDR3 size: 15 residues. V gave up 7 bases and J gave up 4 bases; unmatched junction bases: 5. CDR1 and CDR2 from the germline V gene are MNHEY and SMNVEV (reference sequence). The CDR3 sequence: CASKPGQGYNSPLHF. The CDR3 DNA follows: TGTGCCAGCAAACCGGGACAGGGATATAATTCACCCCTCCACTTT.

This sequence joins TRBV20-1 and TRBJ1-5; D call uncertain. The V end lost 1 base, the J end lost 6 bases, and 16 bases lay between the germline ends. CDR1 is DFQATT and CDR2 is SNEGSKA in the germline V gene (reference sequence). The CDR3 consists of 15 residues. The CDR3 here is CSARVSEGSGQPQHF. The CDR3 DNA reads TGCAGTGCTAGAGTTTCGGAGGGATCGGGTCAGCCCCAGCATTTT.

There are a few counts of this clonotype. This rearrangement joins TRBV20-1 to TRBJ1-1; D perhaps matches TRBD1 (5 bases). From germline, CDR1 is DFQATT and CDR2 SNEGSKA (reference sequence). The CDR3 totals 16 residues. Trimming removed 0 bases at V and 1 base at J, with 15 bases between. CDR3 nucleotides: TGCAGTGCTAGAGAAGTTCCGGGACCGTCGAACACTGAAGCTTTCTTT. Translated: CSAREVPGPSNTEAFF.

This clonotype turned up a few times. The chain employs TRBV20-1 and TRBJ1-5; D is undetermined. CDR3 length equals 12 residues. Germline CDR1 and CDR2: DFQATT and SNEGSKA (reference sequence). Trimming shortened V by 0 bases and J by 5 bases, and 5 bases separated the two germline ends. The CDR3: CSARELDQPQHF. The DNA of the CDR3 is TGCAGTGCTAGAGAGTTGGATCAGCCCCAGCATTTT.

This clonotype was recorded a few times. The CDR3 loop reads CASSSPGGGIKNIQYF. DNA of the CDR3: TGTGCCAGCAGTTCCCCCGGTGGGGGTATCAAAAACATTCAGTACTTC. This sequence joins TRBV28 and TRBJ2-4; D might be TRBD1 or TRBD2, each matching 5 bases. V lost 4 bases and J 3 bases, leaving 16 bases between the germline ends. This CDR3 comprises 16 residues. Germline V gives CDR1 MDHEN, CDR2 SYDVKM.

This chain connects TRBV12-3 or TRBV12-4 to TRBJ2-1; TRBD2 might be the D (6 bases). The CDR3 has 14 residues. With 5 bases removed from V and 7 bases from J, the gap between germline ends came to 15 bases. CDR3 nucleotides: TGTGCCAGCAGTCCTCCCGGAGGGGAGAATGAGCAGTTCTTC. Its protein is CASSPPGGENEQFF.

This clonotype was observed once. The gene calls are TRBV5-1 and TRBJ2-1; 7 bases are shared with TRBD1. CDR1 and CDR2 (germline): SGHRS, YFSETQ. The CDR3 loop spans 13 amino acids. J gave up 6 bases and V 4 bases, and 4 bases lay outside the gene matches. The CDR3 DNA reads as TGCGCCAGCAGCAAGACAGGGTCCAATGAGCAGTTCTTC. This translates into CASSKTGSNEQFF.

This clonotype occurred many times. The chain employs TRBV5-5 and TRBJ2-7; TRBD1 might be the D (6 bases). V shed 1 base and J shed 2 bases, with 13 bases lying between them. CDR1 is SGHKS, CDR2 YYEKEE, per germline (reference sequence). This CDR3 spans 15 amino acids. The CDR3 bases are TGTGCCAGCAGCTTGTACAGGGACCCTACCTACGAGCAGTACTTC. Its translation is CASSLYRDPTYEQYF.

Here the CDR3 reads CASSRKGSEAFF. In DNA form, the CDR3 reads TGTGCCAGCAGTCGGAAGGGCTCTGAAGCTTTCTTT. J is TRBJ1-1 and V is TRBV12-3 or TRBV12-4; D is uncertain. CDR3 length equals 12 residues. Trimming removed 5 bases from V and 6 bases from J, with 10 bases in between.

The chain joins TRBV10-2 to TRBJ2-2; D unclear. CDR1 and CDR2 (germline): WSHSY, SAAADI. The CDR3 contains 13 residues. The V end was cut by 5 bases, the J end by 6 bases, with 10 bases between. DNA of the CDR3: TGCGCCAGCAGTTCATCGCGACCCGGGGAGCTGTTTTTT. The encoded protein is CASSSSRPGELFF.

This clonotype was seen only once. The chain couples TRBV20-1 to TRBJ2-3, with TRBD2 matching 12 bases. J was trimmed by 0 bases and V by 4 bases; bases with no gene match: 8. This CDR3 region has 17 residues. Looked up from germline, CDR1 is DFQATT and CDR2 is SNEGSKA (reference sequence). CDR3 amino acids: CSANLRLAGASTDTQYF. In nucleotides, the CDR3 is TGCAGTGCTAACCTACGACTAGCGGGGGCTAGCACAGATACGCAGTATTTT.

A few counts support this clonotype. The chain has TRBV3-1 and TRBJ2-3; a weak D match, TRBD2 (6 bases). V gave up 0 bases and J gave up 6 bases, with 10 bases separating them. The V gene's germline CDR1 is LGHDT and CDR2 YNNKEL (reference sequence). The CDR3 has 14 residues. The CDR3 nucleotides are TGTGCCAGCAGCCAAGACGGGGGTAAGGATACGCAGTATTTT. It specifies CASSQDGGKDTQYF.

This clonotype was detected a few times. The CDR3 nucleotides read TGTGCCAGCAGTAAAAGAATAGACAGGGACCTTGACTATGGCTACACCTTC. This codes for CASSKRIDRDLDYGYTF. This rearrangement joins TRBV5-6 to TRBJ1-2; 7 nucleotides match TRBD1. This CDR3 is built from 17 residues. CDR1 is SGHDT, CDR2 YYEEEE, per germline. J lost 3 bases, V lost 5 bases, and 16 bases had no gene match.

The CDR3 nucleotides are TGTGCCAGTAGTATAGAGGACAGGGCTACTAGCACAGATACGCAGTATTTT. Amino acids: CASSIEDRATSTDTQYF. The chain uses TRBV19 and TRBJ2-3, with TRBD1 matching 8 bases. V gave up 0 bases and J gave up 0 bases; unmatched junction bases: 5. The length of the CDR3 is 17 residues. The germline V gene has CDR1 LNHDA and CDR2 SQIVND (reference sequence).